This entry lists 26 T cell receptor beta chains sequenced from one sample in a study of patients and donors after allogeneic stem cell transplantation. TCRdb passed the RT-PCR reads through MiXCR, listing each CDR3 protein once. Of some 960,000 distinct CDR3 sequences listed, roughly 18% were seen once; the top ten hold around 6%. Material: blood, either unsorted or a sorted T cell fraction (not recorded which). The source is a human donor who was either an allogeneic HSCT recipient or a stem cell or donor lymphocyte infusion donor (not recorded which). It is not recorded whose cells these are; they may come from a transplant donor.

This clonotype was recorded once. V and J are TRBV20-1 and TRBJ1-6, with 8 nucleotides matching TRBD1. The CDR3 spans 14 residues. V dropped 3 bases and J dropped 9; count of bases not matched to a gene: 7. The germline V gene encodes CDR1 DFQATT and CDR2 SNEGSKA (reference sequence). CDR3 bases: TGCAGTGCTAGGGGCGGGCAGGGGGCTTCACCCCTCCACTTT. Translating gives CSARGGQGASPLHF.

The V call is TRBV20-1, the J call TRBJ1-2, with D uncertain. V was clipped by 1 base and J by 8 bases, with 11 bases between them. Germline CDR1 DFQATT, CDR2 SNEGSKA (reference sequence). This CDR3 region has 12 residues. CDR3 residues: CSARASEGGYTF. The CDR3 DNA is TGCAGTGCTAGAGCGTCGGAGGGCGGCTACACCTTC.

This chain links TRBV4-3 with TRBJ2-7; D possibly corresponds to TRBD2 (5 bases). Trimming removed 3 bases at V and 2 bases at J, with 17 bases between. Germline loops: CDR1 LGHNA, CDR2 YSLEER. CDR3 size: 16 residues. The CDR3 sequence is CASSQGWRGITYEQYF. For the CDR3, the DNA is TGCGCCAGCAGCCAGGGGTGGAGAGGGATAACCTACGAGCAGTACTTC.

This chain connects TRBV20-1 to TRBJ2-7; D is tentatively TRBD1 or TRBD2 (5 bases each). CDR3 length: 14 residues. V shed 3 bases and J shed 2 bases, with 14 bases lying between them. Germline CDR1 is DFQATT and CDR2 is SNEGSKA (reference sequence). The CDR3 DNA sequence: TGCAGTGCTAGTTCCGGGACGGAACCCTACGAGCAGTACTTC. As protein: CSASSGTEPYEQYF.

The chain links TRBV7-8 to TRBJ1-5, with D unresolved. The CDR3 extends over 16 amino acids. Between the trimmed V and J ends, which lost 2 bases and 1 base, there was a span of 12 bases. Germline V lookup: CDR1 SGHVS, CDR2 FQNEAQ. The CDR3 reads CASSLSWEGSNQPQHF. The CDR3 DNA follows: TGTGCCAGCAGCTTAAGCTGGGAGGGCAGCAATCAGCCCCAGCATTTT.

The CDR3 DNA reads TGTGCCAGCAGCTCAACAGGATCTTCCACCGGGGAGCTGTTTTTT. Protein: CASSSTGSSTGELFF. The chain recombines TRBV11-1 with TRBJ2-2, with TRBD1 as a possible D gene (5 bases). The CDR3 covers 15 residues. Germline values: CDR1 SGHAT, CDR2 FQDESV (reference sequence). V lost 4 bases, J lost 4 bases, and 13 bases lay in between.

This chain links TRBV7-2 with TRBJ2-3, with 12 positions matching TRBD2. The V gene end was trimmed by 0 bases and the J gene end by 4 bases; junction bases not matched to a gene: 5. Looked up from germline, CDR1 is SGHTA and CDR2 is FQGNSA. The CDR3 runs 17 residues. The CDR3 nucleotides are TGTGCCAGCAGCTTAGCAATAGGACTAGCGGGGTCAGATACGCAGTATTTT. Its translation is CASSLAIGLAGSDTQYF.

The chain joins TRBV29-1 to TRBJ2-7; D is undetermined. Germline assignment: CDR1 SQVTM and CDR2 ANQGSEA. V lost 4 bases, J lost 0 bases, and 16 bases lay in between. This CDR3 contains 15 residues. The CDR3 sequence is CSVGELAGPSYEQYF. The CDR3 nucleotides are TGCAGCGTTGGCGAGTTGGCAGGACCCTCCTACGAGCAGTACTTC.

There are many counts of this clonotype. The chain has TRBV4-3 and TRBJ2-3; unclear D gene. Germline lookup yields CDR1 LGHNA and CDR2 YSLEER. The CDR3 runs 14 residues. Trimming took off 0 bases at V and 0 bases at J, with 4 bases between the two ends. The CDR3 nucleotides read TGCGCCAGCAGCCAAGAATGGAGCACAGATACGCAGTATTTT. Its protein is CASSQEWSTDTQYF.

This sequence joins TRBV6-5 and TRBJ1-2, with unresolved D. The CDR3 loop spans 13 amino acids. V lost 0 bases and J 8 bases, leaving 10 bases between the germline ends. Germline assignment: CDR1 MNHEY and CDR2 SVGAGI. The CDR3 loop is CASSYSAGNGYTF. CDR3 sequence (DNA): TGTGCCAGCAGTTACTCGGCGGGAAACGGCTACACCTTC.

This clonotype was seen a handful of times. The rearrangement joins TRBV18 to TRBJ2-3; no firm D call. The CDR3 runs 13 residues. Per the germline V gene, CDR1 is KGHSH and CDR2 is LQKENI. V dropped 3 bases and J dropped 4 bases, with 8 bases sitting between them. CDR3 nucleotide sequence: TGTGCCAGCTCACCGGGTCAGGCAGATACGCAGTATTTT. Residues: CASSPGQADTQYF.

This clonotype has only a few counts. The chain employs TRBV15 and TRBJ2-7; D perhaps matches TRBD1 (6 bases). CDR1 LNHNV and CDR2 YYDKDF come from the germline V gene (reference sequence). The CDR3 runs 13 residues. The ends were cut back, 0 bases at V and 7 bases at J, with 10 bases in the middle. CDR3 coding DNA: TGTGCCACCAGCAGAGAACAGGGACGGGAGCAGTACTTC. It encodes CATSREQGREQYF.

This chain joins TRBV11-1 and TRBJ2-5; D uncertain. The germline V and J ends were trimmed by 1 base and 0 bases, with 18 bases remaining between them. This CDR3 has 18 amino acids. The V gene's germline CDR1 is SGHAT and CDR2 FQDESV (reference sequence). The chain's CDR3 is CASSLGGRTSLNQETQYF. DNA of the CDR3: TGTGCCAGCAGCTTAGGTGGCAGAACCTCATTAAACCAAGAGACCCAGTACTTC.

This sequence joins TRBV14 and TRBJ2-1, with D perhaps matching TRBD1 (5 bases). This CDR3 region has 17 residues. CDR1 and CDR2 from the germline V gene are SGHDN and FVKESK. V dropped 1 base and J dropped 1 base, with 14 bases sitting between them. CDR3 nucleotide sequence: TGTGCCAGCAGCCAAGGGGGCCTATCAACATCCTACAATGAGCAGTTCTTC. Its protein is CASSQGGLSTSYNEQFF.

This clonotype showed up many times. The chain has TRBV9 and TRBJ2-7; TRBD1 is a possible D gene (5 bases). CDR3 length: 14 amino acids. Trimming cost V 4 bases and J 7 bases, with 18 bases left between them. CDR1 and CDR2 (germline): SGDLS, YYNGEE. CDR3 coding DNA: TGTGCCAGCAGCCCTGAAGGCATACCAGGGGAGCAGTACTTC. This translates into CASSPEGIPGEQYF.

This clonotype was detected only once. V gene TRBV7-2 combines with J gene TRBJ2-7, with 7 bases aligning to TRBD2. The CDR3 contains 14 residues. In germline, CDR1 is SGHTA, CDR2 FQGNSA. With 5 bases clipped from V and 6 bases from J, the junction kept 10 bases outside the gene matches. CDR3 protein: CASSPGLGNTEQYF. The CDR3 DNA is TGTGCCAGCAGCCCAGGACTAGGGAATACCGAGCAGTACTTC.

The sample holds a few counts of this clonotype. The J gene is TRBJ1-2, the V gene TRBV12-3 or TRBV12-4; a possible D gene is TRBD1 (5 bases). This CDR3 contains 12 residues. The V end lost 7 bases, the J end lost 5 bases, and 11 bases lay between the germline ends. CDR3 sequence (DNA): TGTGCCAGCACCCCTGGGGGGTATGGCTACACCTTC. This translates into CASTPGGYGYTF.

The chain employs TRBV6-5 and TRBJ1-1, with 12 nucleotides matching TRBD1. The germline gives CDR1 MNHEY, CDR2 SVGAGI. Trimming took 0 bases from V and 11 from J; bases not matched to a gene: 13. This CDR3 has 17 residues. The CDR3 reads CASSYSTPGQGAVGAFF. The CDR3 DNA is TGTGCCAGCAGTTACTCGACCCCGGGACAGGGGGCGGTTGGGGCTTTCTTT.

This clonotype was observed a handful of times. The chain links TRBV6-4 to TRBJ1-6; unclear D gene. Germline values: CDR1 MRHNA, CDR2 SNTAGT. CDR3 length: 13 amino acids. Trimming left V 6 bases short and J 6 bases short, with 9 bases between. The CDR3 coding sequence is TGTGCCAGCAGCCGGGATTTTAATTCACCCCTCCACTTT. Translated, it gives CASSRDFNSPLHF.

This clonotype was observed a few times. The chain is built from TRBV7-9 and TRBJ1-1; a weak D match, TRBD1 (5 bases). This CDR3 has 15 amino acids. The V end was cut by 1 base, the J end by 5 bases, with 14 bases between. Germline CDR1 SEHNR, CDR2 FQNEAQ (reference sequence). The CDR3, as DNA: TGTGCCAGCAGCTTAGGCGAGGCAGGGTGGACTGAAGCTTTCTTT. Protein: CASSLGEAGWTEAFF.

The genes are TRBV21-1 and TRBJ2-5; the table gives TRBD2 as D, unverified against the DNA. TRBV21-1 is shown as a pseudogene. The CDR3 totals 16 residues. CDR3 in amino acids: CASSRGLAVAKETQYF. DNA for the CDR3: TGTGCCAGCAGCAGGGGACTAGCGGTTGCAAAAGAGACCCAGTACTTC.

The chain carries TRBV5-1 and TRBJ2-3; weak D call: TRBD1 (6 bases). Germline lookup yields CDR1 SGHRS and CDR2 YFSETQ. Trimming shortened V by 4 bases and J by 2 bases, and 11 bases separated the two germline ends. The CDR3 has 14 amino acids. The CDR3 nucleotides read TGCGCCAGCAGCGTGAGACAGGACACAGATACGCAGTATTTT. This sequence encodes CASSVRQDTDTQYF.

The rearrangement links TRBV29-1 to TRBJ2-1; D unclear. CDR1 and CDR2 (germline): SQVTM, ANQGSEA. V lost 5 bases, J lost 9 bases, and 14 bases lay in between. This CDR3 is 12 amino acids long. The chain's CDR3 is CSVTVPPREQFF. CDR3 DNA sequence: TGCAGCGTTACCGTCCCCCCTCGTGAGCAGTTCTTC.

This clonotype was seen at least ten times. The chain combines TRBV5-6 with TRBJ2-7; TRBD1 might be the D (6 bases). V lost 2 bases to trimming and J lost 7 bases, with 7 bases between them. Germline lookup yields CDR1 SGHDT and CDR2 YYEEEE. The CDR3 spans 11 residues. This chain's CDR3 is CASSFGQEQYF. The CDR3 DNA follows: TGTGCCAGCAGCTTTGGACAGGAGCAGTACTTC.

This chain joins TRBV20-1 and TRBJ2-7; no definite D call. The germline V gene encodes CDR1 DFQATT and CDR2 SNEGSKA (reference sequence). This CDR3 comprises 13 residues. V was pared by 5 bases and J by 2 bases, with 13 bases between. CDR3 sequence reads: CSAPVGETYEQYF. The CDR3 DNA reads as TGCAGTGCTCCGGTAGGAGAGACCTACGAGCAGTACTTC.

The chain carries TRBV12-3 or TRBV12-4 and TRBJ2-1; 7 nucleotides agree with TRBD2. V trimming: 6 bases; J trimming: 0 bases; junction bases outside the gene matches: 8. This CDR3 region has 16 residues. The DNA for the CDR3 is TGTGCCAGCAGCTTACTAGCGCTAGGCTCCTACAATGAGCAGTTCTTC. It codes for CASSLLALGSYNEQFF.